A single sample is the source of the 5 T cell receptor beta chains below, sequenced in a study. One entry per CDR3 protein results from TCRdb running MiXCR on the RT-PCR reads. Counted here are around 700,000 distinct CDR3 sequences, 12% to 15% occurring once; the ten biggest clones make up roughly 3.9%. Sequencing was carried out using memory CD4+ T cells from blood. The origin of the receptors is a female donor in good health, serving as a healthy control.

The chain has TRBV27 and TRBJ2-2, with D perhaps TRBD2 (7 bases). Germline V gene lookup returns CDR1 MNHEY and CDR2 SMNVEV (reference sequence). Between the trimmed V and J ends, which lost 6 bases and 0 bases, there was a span of 20 bases. This CDR3 is built from 18 residues. The chain's CDR3 is CASRSGTSKGANTGELFF. CDR3 bases: TGTGCCAGCAGGAGCGGGACCTCTAAGGGGGCGAACACCGGGGAGCTGTTTTTT.

The J gene is TRBJ2-7, the V gene TRBV20-1; D perhaps matches TRBD1 (5 bases). Looked up from germline, CDR1 is DFQATT and CDR2 is SNEGSKA (reference sequence). Trimming left V 0 bases short and J 5 bases short, with 11 bases between. CDR3 length: 13 residues. CDR3 residues: CSARDWSGNEQYF. The CDR3 nucleotides are TGCAGTGCTAGAGATTGGTCAGGGAACGAGCAGTACTTC.

This chain uses TRBV20-1 with TRBJ2-3; the match to TRBD2 covers 8 bases. V lost 1 base to trimming and J lost 8 bases; unmatched junction nucleotides: 8. CDR1 is DFQATT, CDR2 SNEGSKA, per germline (reference sequence). The CDR3 has 14 residues. CDR3 in amino acids: CSARGTAGVGTQYF. CDR3 nucleotide sequence: TGCAGTGCTAGAGGAACAGCGGGAGTAGGTACGCAGTATTTT.

This clonotype was counted a few times. This rearrangement joins TRBV5-6 to TRBJ1-2, with TRBD1 matching over 7 bases. This CDR3 region has 16 residues. CDR1 and CDR2 from the germline V gene are SGHDT and YYEEEE. V trimming: 4 bases; J trimming: 4 bases; junction bases outside the gene matches: 13. The CDR3 sequence is CASSVSPRGGLYGYTF. The CDR3 bases are TGTGCCAGCAGCGTTTCCCCCCGAGGGGGCCTCTATGGCTACACCTTC.

The sample holds many counts of this clonotype. V is TRBV5-1 and J is TRBJ1-1; 9 bases line up with TRBD1. The CDR3 has 15 amino acids. Germline CDR1 reads SGHRS; CDR2 reads YFSETQ. With 5 bases clipped from V and 5 bases from J, the junction kept 10 bases outside the gene matches. The CDR3 region is CASRHQQGATTEAFF. In nucleotides, the CDR3 is TGCGCCAGCAGACATCAACAGGGGGCGACGACTGAAGCTTTCTTT.